One and the same sample provided the 11 T cell receptor beta chains below, sequenced in a study of T cells in Graves' hyperthyroidism and ophthalmopathy. RNA transcripts were the template for amplifying TCR beta CDR3 regions. With the HTBI primer set, the TCR CDR3 went through a first round of RT-PCR. TCRdb processed the multiplex PCR reads anew with MiXCR; each CDR3 protein has one entry. The table records around 540,000 distinct CDR3 sequences, roughly 15% of them present only once. Sequencing used blood. The receptors were gathered from a woman between 25 and 40 years old with Graves' ophthalmopathy.

The chain is built from TRBV24-1 and TRBJ2-5; D may correspond to TRBD1 or TRBD2 (6 bases each). Germline V gene lookup returns CDR1 KGHDR and CDR2 SFDVKD. The CDR3 runs to 13 residues. V lost 1 base to trimming and J lost 5 bases, with 7 bases between them. For the CDR3, the DNA is TGTGCCACCAGTGATTTCGGGGGCGAGACCCAGTACTTC. Protein sequence: CATSDFGGETQYF.

This clonotype was detected only a few times. CDR3 sequence: CASSLNKIQETQYF. CDR3 nucleotides: TGTGCCAGCAGCTTAAATAAAATTCAAGAGACCCAGTACTTC. The V and J genes are TRBV7-2 and TRBJ2-5; D is unclear. Trimming took 2 bases from V and 2 from J, leaving 9 bases between them. The CDR3 is 14 amino acids. Germline CDR1 reads SGHTA; CDR2 reads FQGNSA.

This chain connects TRBV19 to TRBJ1-5; D not certain. The CDR3 sequence is 13 residues long. Trimming cost V 0 bases and J 5 bases, with 5 bases left between them. Per the germline V gene, CDR1 is LNHDA and CDR2 is SQIVND (reference sequence). The CDR3 DNA follows: TGTGCCAGTAGTATAGACGGGTATCAGCCCCAGCATTTT. It specifies CASSIDGYQPQHF.

This clonotype has at least ten counts. The V call is TRBV7-2, the J call TRBJ1-5, with TRBD1 matching 7 bases. CDR1 is SGHTA, CDR2 FQGNSA, per germline. Trimming cost V 5 bases and J 4 bases; bases outside gene matches: 5. The CDR3 contains 14 residues. In nucleotides, the CDR3 is TGTGCCAGCAGCCCGGGACAGAAAAATCAGCCCCAGCATTTT. Protein product: CASSPGQKNQPQHF.

This clonotype was seen repeatedly, ten times or more. The rearrangement uses TRBV18 and TRBJ1-1; tentative D call: TRBD1 (5 bases). Trimming pared 5 bases from V and 6 bases from J, leaving 13 bases between. This CDR3 has 13 residues. Germline CDR1 and CDR2: KGHSH and LQKENI. The CDR3 here is CASSTGGGAEAFF. The CDR3, as DNA: TGTGCCAGCTCAACCGGGGGTGGGGCTGAAGCTTTCTTT.

This clonotype was seen ten or more times. The genes are TRBV6-5 and TRBJ1-1, with a weak D call TRBD1 (6 bases). Germline assignment: CDR1 MNHEY and CDR2 SVGAGI. CDR3 length: 12 amino acids. V was shortened by 4 bases and J by 10 bases, with 13 bases between the two germline ends. CDR3 protein: CASSLPTGRAFF. In DNA, the CDR3 is TGTGCCAGCAGTTTACCTACAGGGCGAGCTTTCTTT.

This clonotype was seen repeatedly, ten times or more. The J gene is TRBJ2-2, the V gene TRBV18; no definite D call. CDR3 length: 15 residues. V was pared by 0 bases and J by 4 bases, with 9 bases between. The V gene's germline CDR1 is KGHSH and CDR2 LQKENI. The DNA of the CDR3 is TGTGCCAGCTCACCACCGTCATCCAGCACCGGGGAGCTGTTTTTT. Amino acid sequence: CASSPPSSSTGELFF.

This clonotype was recorded many times. CDR3 amino acids: CASSAPGTIPGYEQFF. The CDR3, as DNA: TGTGCCAGCAGCGCCCCCGGGACCATCCCCGGCTATGAGCAGTTCTTC. The chain has TRBV11-2 and TRBJ2-1; D is perhaps TRBD1 or TRBD2 (5 bases each). Germline V gene sequence: CDR1 SGHAT, CDR2 FQNNGV. The CDR3 loop spans 16 amino acids. V was shortened by 5 bases and J by 8 bases, with 22 bases between the two germline ends.

This chain links TRBV27 with TRBJ1-6, with D possibly matching TRBD1 (5 bases). Germline V CDR1 and CDR2: MNHEY, SMNVEV (reference sequence). Trimming stripped 2 bases from V and 10 bases from J, with 18 bases between. The length of the CDR3 is 16 residues. The CDR3 DNA sequence: TGTGCCAGCAGTTTAAACCCGGGGACGGAAAGCTCACCCCTCCACTTT. Encoded protein: CASSLNPGTESSPLHF.

With regard to this clonotype: A much larger clone lies a single base off, so this may be a read error. V usage is TRBV6-5 and J usage is TRBJ2-7; 9 bases align to TRBD1. Germline V gene data show CDR1 as MNHEY and CDR2 as SVGAGI. Trimming took 0 bases from V and 5 from J; bases not matched to a gene: 5. The CDR3 is 15 amino acids. The CDR3 coding sequence is TGTGCCAGCAGTTACTCGGGACAGGGTATCCACGAGCAGTACTTC. Its protein product is CASSYSGQGIHEQYF.

V usage is TRBV19 and J usage is TRBJ1-1; TRBD1 aligns across 8 bases. CDR1 is LNHDA and CDR2 is SQIVND in the germline V gene (reference sequence). The V segment lost 6 bases and the J segment 3 bases; nucleotides outside the gene matches: 6. The CDR3 consists of 14 residues. The CDR3 nucleotides read TGTGCCAGTAGCTCCGACAGGGGATACACTGAAGCTTTCTTT. This encodes CASSSDRGYTEAFF. The variable domain in full, with the rest retrieved from reference TRBV19 and TRBJ1-1, is DGGITQSPKYLFRKEGQNVTLSCEQNLNHDAMYWYRQDPGQGLRLIYYSQIVNDFQKGDIAEGYSVSREKKESFPLTVTSAQKNPTAFYLCASSSDRGYTEAFFGQGTRLTVV.